This TCR beta chain was recovered during a study of blood T cell repertoires in COVID-19. Study overall: Acute and convalescent COVID-19 specimens originated in the United States, Italy and Spain. From T cells, B-cell-depleted T cells, or PBMCs came the material, which was cDNA or gDNA.

How the authors handled the data: For nucleated cells, counts were estimated from reference gene primer amplification. Profiled with immunoSEQ multiplex PCR; TCRdb holds only in-frame clones, not every one. Clone size and V and J calls were adopted from that table, with D and trimming inferred from the DNA. Of tens of thousands of clones listed, approximately 88% are singletons. The origin of this receptor is a man aged 80 or over with acute or convalescent COVID-19. What was sequenced was peripheral blood.

Written as DNA, the CDR3 is TGTGCCAGCAGCTCCCGCGGGACCTTAGCTAACTATGGCTACACCTTC. Residues: CASSSRGTLANYGYTF. This rearrangement joins TRBV9 to TRBJ1-2; D might be TRBD1 (5 bases). The CDR3 has 16 residues. Germline CDR1 reads SGDLS; CDR2 reads YYNGEE. The V end was cut by 4 bases, the J end by 0 bases, with 16 bases between.